These 15 T cell receptor beta chains originate from one sample sequenced in a study of blood T cells in healthy people across ages. With a J-beta primer mix and a sample-barcoded 5' primer, a second PCR ran about 7 to 12 cycles. One entry per CDR3 protein results from TCRdb running MiXCR on the 5' RACE reads. This repertoire shows some 1.5 million distinct CDR3 sequences, roughly 27% found once; its top ten account for 7.7%. Source material: blood. Receptors were obtained from a woman aged 25 to 45 in good health.

This clonotype turned up a few times. J is TRBJ2-3 and V is TRBV5-1; D gene ambiguous. The V gene's germline CDR1 is SGHRS and CDR2 YFSETQ. V lost 4 bases to trimming and J lost 0 bases, with 12 bases between them. This CDR3 is 15 amino acids long. The CDR3: CASSPEGYSTDTQYF. CDR3 nucleotides: TGCGCCAGCAGCCCGGAAGGCTACAGCACAGATACGCAGTATTTT.

The V call is TRBV29-1, the J call TRBJ1-2; 9 bases fit TRBD1. The CDR3 spans 12 residues. Germline CDR1 reads SQVTM; CDR2 reads ANQGSEA. The V and J ends lost 6 bases and 4 bases, in that order; junction bases with no gene match: 3. This CDR3 reads CSVRDRAYGYTF. As DNA, the CDR3 is TGCAGCGTGCGGGACAGGGCCTATGGCTACACCTTC. The full variable domain, its missing parts supplied by reference TRBV29-1 and TRBJ1-2, is SAVISQKPSRDICQRGTSLTIQCQVDSQVTMMFWYRQQPGQSLTLIATANQGSEATYESGFVIDKFPISRPNLTFSTLTVSNMSPEDSSIYLCSVRDRAYGYTFGSGTRLTVV.

This chain uses TRBV5-1 with TRBJ1-4, with D possibly matching TRBD1 (5 bases). With 2 bases removed from V and 5 bases from J, the gap between germline ends came to 10 bases. Germline V CDR1 and CDR2: SGHRS, YFSETQ. CDR3 length: 14 amino acids. CDR3 region: CASSFQGNNEKLFF. The CDR3 DNA follows: TGCGCCAGCAGCTTTCAGGGTAACAATGAAAAACTGTTTTTT. The variable domain in full, completed from reference TRBV5-1 and TRBJ1-4, reads KAGVTQTPRYLIKTRGQQVTLSCSPISGHRSVSWYQQTPGQGLQFLFEYFSETQRNKGNFPGRFSGRQFSNSRSEMNVSTLELGDSALYLCASSFQGNNEKLFFGSGTQLSVL.

The rearrangement links TRBV6-5 to TRBJ2-3; TRBD2 matches at 8 bases. V trimming: 5 bases; J trimming: 1 base; junction bases outside the gene matches: 5. Germline V lookup: CDR1 MNHEY, CDR2 SVGAGI. The length of the CDR3 is 15 residues. CDR3 residues: CASSRLATRTDTQYF. The DNA for the CDR3 is TGTGCCAGCAGTAGACTAGCGACCCGCACAGATACGCAGTATTTT.

The chain couples TRBV6-1 to TRBJ2-4; D perhaps matches TRBD1 (6 bases). The V end was cut by 10 bases, the J end by 4 bases, with 17 bases between. The CDR3 has 14 amino acids. The germline CDR1 and CDR2 sequences are MNHNS and SASEGT. CDR3 in DNA: TGTGCCACCGGTTCCGGGACACCAAAAAACATTCAGTACTTC. Amino acids: CATGSGTPKNIQYF.

The table lists this clonotype with a few counts. This chain uses TRBV20-1 with TRBJ1-2; 7 bases are a match to TRBD1. The V and J ends lost 4 bases and 6 bases, in that order; junction bases with no gene match: 11. CDR1 and CDR2 (germline): DFQATT, SNEGSKA (reference sequence). The CDR3 contains 14 residues. This CDR3 is CSATRGTAPDGYTF. CDR3 DNA: TGCAGTGCTACCAGGGGGACAGCACCCGATGGCTACACCTTC.

The chain joins TRBV10-2 to TRBJ2-3, with 8 nucleotides matching TRBD2. V lost 6 bases, J lost 5 bases, and 19 bases stayed unmatched. In germline, CDR1 is WSHSY, CDR2 SAAADI. CDR3 size: 18 residues. The CDR3 loop reads CASSGQGLPGRVQDTQYF. Here the CDR3 DNA reads TGCGCCAGCAGCGGCCAAGGTCTCCCCGGGAGGGTTCAAGATACGCAGTATTTT.

In DNA, the CDR3 is TGTGCCAGCAGCGACCGAAACAGGGCCGGGGAGCTGTTTTTT. Amino acid sequence: CASSDRNRAGELFF. The chain joins TRBV7-2 to TRBJ2-2, with a weak D call TRBD1 (6 bases). V was clipped by 5 bases and J by 6 bases, with 13 bases between them. The CDR3 has 14 residues. The V gene's germline CDR1 is SGHTA and CDR2 FQGNSA.

This clonotype has just a few counts. V gene TRBV10-2 combines with J gene TRBJ1-2; 7 nucleotides match TRBD1. The ends lost 8 bases at V and 4 bases at J; junction bases unmatched: 16. Germline V gives CDR1 WSHSY, CDR2 SAAADI. The CDR3 runs to 16 residues. CDR3 in amino acids: CASRGGGGSLGYGYTF. DNA of the CDR3: TGCGCCAGCCGAGGGGGCGGAGGAAGCTTGGGCTATGGCTACACCTTC.

The V call is TRBV6-2 or TRBV6-3, the J call TRBJ2-5; D unclear. The CDR3 runs to 13 residues. Per germline, CDR1 MNHEY and CDR2 SVGEGT. Deletions cut 6 bases from V and 4 bases from J, with 12 bases between. CDR3 loop: CASRISVGETQYF. DNA for the CDR3: TGTGCCAGCAGGATCAGTGTAGGAGAGACCCAGTACTTC.

The gene calls are TRBV20-1 and TRBJ1-1; the D gene is possibly TRBD1 (5 bases). In germline, CDR1 is DFQATT, CDR2 SNEGSKA (reference sequence). V gave up 6 bases and J gave up 5 bases, with 19 bases separating them. The CDR3 has 14 residues. The CDR3 here is CSAIGGASETEAFF. Here the CDR3 DNA reads TGCAGTGCAATCGGCGGGGCGTCGGAGACTGAAGCTTTCTTT.

This clonotype occurred a few times. The chain has TRBV18 and TRBJ2-7; 9 bases are a match to TRBD1. This CDR3 has 20 residues. The ends lost 6 bases at V and 0 bases at J; junction bases unmatched: 21. Germline CDR1 and CDR2: KGHSH and LQKENI. CDR3 loop: CASSQFRPGTGTISSYEQYF. The CDR3 DNA sequence: TGTGCCAGCTCCCAATTTCGTCCCGGGACAGGGACTATTAGCTCCTACGAGCAGTACTTC.

This clonotype has a handful of counts. The chain couples TRBV15 to TRBJ2-1; 9 bases agree with TRBD2. The CDR3 is made up of 16 amino acids. Per the germline V gene, CDR1 is LNHNV and CDR2 is YYDKDF (reference sequence). After removal of 5 bases from V and 9 bases from J, the junction contained 14 bases not matched to a gene. CDR3 in amino acids: CATSRGPSGIRVEQFF. In DNA, the CDR3 is TGTGCCACCAGCCGAGGCCCTAGCGGGATACGGGTTGAGCAGTTCTTC. Based on the CDR3 plus reference TRBV15 and TRBJ2-1, the full variable domain is DAMVIQNPRYQVTQFGKPVTLSCSQTLNHNVMYWYQQKSSQAPKLLFHYYDKDFNNEADTPDNFQSRRPNTSFCFLDIRSPGLGDTAMYLCATSRGPSGIRVEQFFGPGTRLTVL.

This clonotype was seen ten or more times. DNA for the CDR3: TGCGCCAGCAGCTTGGTGTCAGTCAACAATGAGCAGTTCTTC. As protein: CASSLVSVNNEQFF. V is TRBV5-1 and J is TRBJ2-1; D uncertain. V was cut by 0 bases and J by 5 bases, with 9 bases left in between. Germline CDR1 is SGHRS and CDR2 is YFSETQ. The CDR3 extends over 14 amino acids.

This clonotype has ten or more counts. J is TRBJ1-2 and V is TRBV6-1; tentative D call: TRBD1 (6 bases). This CDR3 has 16 amino acids. V lost 6 bases and J lost 7, with 24 bases in between. Germline V CDR1 and CDR2: MNHNS, SASEGT. For the CDR3, the DNA is TGTGCCAGCAGGACATCGACAGGAGGGGTGGTAGGTGGCTACACCTTC. Encoded protein: CASRTSTGGVVGGYTF.